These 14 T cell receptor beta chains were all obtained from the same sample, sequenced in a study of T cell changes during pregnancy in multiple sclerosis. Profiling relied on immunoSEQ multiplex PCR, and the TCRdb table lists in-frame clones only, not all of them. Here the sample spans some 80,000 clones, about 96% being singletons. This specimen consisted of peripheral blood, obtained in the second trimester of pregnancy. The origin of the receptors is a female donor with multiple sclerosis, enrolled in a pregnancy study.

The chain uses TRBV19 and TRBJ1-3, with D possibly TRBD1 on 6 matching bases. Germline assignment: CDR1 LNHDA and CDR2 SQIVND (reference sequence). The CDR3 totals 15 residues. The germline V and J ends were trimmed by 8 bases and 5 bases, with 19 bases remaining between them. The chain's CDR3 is CASCAFRQERNTIYF. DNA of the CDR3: TGTGCCAGTTGTGCCTTTCGACAGGAGAGAAACACCATATATTTT. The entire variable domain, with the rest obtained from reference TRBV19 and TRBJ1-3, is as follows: DGGITQSPKYLFRKEGQNVTLSCEQNLNHDAMYWYRQDPGQGLRLIYYSQIVNDFQKGDIAEGYSVSREKKESFPLTVTSAQKNPTAFYLCASCAFRQERNTIYFGEGSWLTVV.

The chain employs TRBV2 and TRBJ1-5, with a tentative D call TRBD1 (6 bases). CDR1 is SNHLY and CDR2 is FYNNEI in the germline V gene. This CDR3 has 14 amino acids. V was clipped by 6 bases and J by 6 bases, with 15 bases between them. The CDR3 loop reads CASSRTGLGQPQHF. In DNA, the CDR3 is TGTGCCAGCAGCCGAACAGGGTTAGGTCAGCCCCAGCATTTT.

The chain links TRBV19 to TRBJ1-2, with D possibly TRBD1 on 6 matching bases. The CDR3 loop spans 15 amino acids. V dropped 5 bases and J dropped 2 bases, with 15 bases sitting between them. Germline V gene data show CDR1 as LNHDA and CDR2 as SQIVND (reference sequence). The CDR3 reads CASSPRRTVNYGYTF. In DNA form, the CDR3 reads TGTGCCAGTAGTCCTCGGCGGACAGTCAACTATGGCTACACCTTC.

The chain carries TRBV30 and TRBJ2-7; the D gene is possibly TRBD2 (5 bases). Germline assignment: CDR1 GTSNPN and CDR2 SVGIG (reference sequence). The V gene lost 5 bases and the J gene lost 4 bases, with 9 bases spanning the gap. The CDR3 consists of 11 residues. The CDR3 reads CAWGSGYEQYF. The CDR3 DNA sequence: TGTGCCTGGGGTTCGGGGTACGAGCAGTACTTC.

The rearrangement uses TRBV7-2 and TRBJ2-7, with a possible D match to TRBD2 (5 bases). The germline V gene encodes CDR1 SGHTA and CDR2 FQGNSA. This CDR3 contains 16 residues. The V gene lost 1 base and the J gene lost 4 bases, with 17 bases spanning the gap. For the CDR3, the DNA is TGTGCCAGCAGCTTAGGCCCCAGCGGAGGACCATACGAGCAGTACTTC. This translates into CASSLGPSGGPYEQYF. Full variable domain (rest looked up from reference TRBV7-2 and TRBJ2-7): GAGVSQSPSNKVTEKGKDVELRCDPISGHTALYWYRQSLGQGLEFLIYFQGNSAPDKSGLPSDRFSAERTGGSVSTLTIQRTQQEDSAVYLCASSLGPSGGPYEQYFGPGTRLTVT.

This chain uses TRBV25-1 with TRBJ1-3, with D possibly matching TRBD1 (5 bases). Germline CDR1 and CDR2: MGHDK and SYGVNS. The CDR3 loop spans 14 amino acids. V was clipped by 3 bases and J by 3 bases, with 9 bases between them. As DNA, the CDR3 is TGTGCCAGCAGTGACGGGGACTTTGGAAACACCATATATTTT. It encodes CASSDGDFGNTIYF.

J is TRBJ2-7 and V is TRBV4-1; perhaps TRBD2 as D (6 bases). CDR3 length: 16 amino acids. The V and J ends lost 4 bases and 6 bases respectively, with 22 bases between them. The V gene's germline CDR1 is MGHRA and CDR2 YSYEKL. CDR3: CASSLSGLGTDGEQYF. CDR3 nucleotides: TGCGCCAGCAGCCTATCAGGACTCGGGACTGATGGCGAGCAGTACTTC.

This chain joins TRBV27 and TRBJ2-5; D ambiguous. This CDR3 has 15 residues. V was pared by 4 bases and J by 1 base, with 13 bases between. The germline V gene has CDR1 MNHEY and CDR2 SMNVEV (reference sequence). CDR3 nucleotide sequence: TGTGCCAGCAGTTCAACTCCGACATTCCAAGAGACCCAGTACTTC. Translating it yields CASSSTPTFQETQYF.

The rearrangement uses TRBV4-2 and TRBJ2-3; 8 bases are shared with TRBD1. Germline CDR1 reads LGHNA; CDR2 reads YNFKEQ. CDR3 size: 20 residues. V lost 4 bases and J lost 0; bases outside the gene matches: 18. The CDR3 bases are TGTGCCAGCAGCCCTGGACAGGGTGAGCGCGCCTCCTCTAGCACAGATACGCAGTATTTT. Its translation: CASSPGQGERASSSTDTQYF.

The CDR3 region has the DNA TGTGCCAGTAGAGACCCGGGACTCACTAACTATGGCTACACCTTC. This encodes CASRDPGLTNYGYTF. V gene TRBV19 combines with J gene TRBJ1-2; D is perhaps TRBD1 (5 bases). CDR1 and CDR2 (germline): LNHDA, SQIVND (reference sequence). Trimming stripped 6 bases from V and 0 bases from J, with 14 bases between. This CDR3 is built from 15 residues.

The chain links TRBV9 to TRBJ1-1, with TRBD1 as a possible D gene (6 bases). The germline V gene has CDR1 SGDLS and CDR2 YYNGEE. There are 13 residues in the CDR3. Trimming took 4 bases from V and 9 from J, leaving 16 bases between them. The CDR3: CASSPGGGVKAFF. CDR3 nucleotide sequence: TGTGCCAGCAGCCCGGGGGGGGGCGTAAAAGCTTTCTTT.

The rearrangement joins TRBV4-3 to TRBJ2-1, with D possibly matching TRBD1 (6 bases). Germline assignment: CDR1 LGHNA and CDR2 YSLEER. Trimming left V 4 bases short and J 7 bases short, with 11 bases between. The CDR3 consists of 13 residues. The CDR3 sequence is CASSPARGNEQFF. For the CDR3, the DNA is TGCGCCAGCAGCCCCGCTAGGGGGAATGAGCAGTTCTTC.

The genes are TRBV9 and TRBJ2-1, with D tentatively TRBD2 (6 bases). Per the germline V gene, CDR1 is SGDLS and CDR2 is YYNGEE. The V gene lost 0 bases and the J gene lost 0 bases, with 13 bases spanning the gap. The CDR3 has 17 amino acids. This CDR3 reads CASSVGNGGSSYNEQFF. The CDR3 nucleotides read TGTGCCAGCAGCGTAGGTAACGGGGGAAGCTCCTACAATGAGCAGTTCTTC.

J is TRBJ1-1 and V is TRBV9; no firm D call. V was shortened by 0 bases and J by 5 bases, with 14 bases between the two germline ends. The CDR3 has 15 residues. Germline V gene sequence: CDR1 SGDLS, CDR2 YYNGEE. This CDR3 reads CASSVALGRRTEAFF. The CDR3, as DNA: TGTGCCAGCAGCGTAGCTCTCGGTCGGCGGACTGAAGCTTTCTTT.